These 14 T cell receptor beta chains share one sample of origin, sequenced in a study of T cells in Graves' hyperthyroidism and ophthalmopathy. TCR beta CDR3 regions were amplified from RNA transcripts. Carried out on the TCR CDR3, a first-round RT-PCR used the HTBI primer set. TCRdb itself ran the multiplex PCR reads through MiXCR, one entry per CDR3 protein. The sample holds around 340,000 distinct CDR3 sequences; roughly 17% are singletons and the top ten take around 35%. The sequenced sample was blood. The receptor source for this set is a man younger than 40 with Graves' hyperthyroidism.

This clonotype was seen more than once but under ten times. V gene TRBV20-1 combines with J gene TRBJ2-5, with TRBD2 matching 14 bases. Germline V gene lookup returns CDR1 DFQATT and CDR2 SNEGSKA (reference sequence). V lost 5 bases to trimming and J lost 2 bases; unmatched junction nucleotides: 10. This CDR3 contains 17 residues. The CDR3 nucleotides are TGCAGTGCTGGCCCGACTAGCGGGAGGGAGATGCAAGAGACCCAGTACTTC. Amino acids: CSAGPTSGREMQETQYF.

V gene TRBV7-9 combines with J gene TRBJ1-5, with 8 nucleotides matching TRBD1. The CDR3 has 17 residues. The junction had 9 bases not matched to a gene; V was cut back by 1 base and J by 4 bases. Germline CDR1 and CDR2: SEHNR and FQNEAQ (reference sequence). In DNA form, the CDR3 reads TGTGCCAGCAGCTTAGGTCAGGGGGCGAGTTATAATCAGCCCCAGCATTTT. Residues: CASSLGQGASYNQPQHF.

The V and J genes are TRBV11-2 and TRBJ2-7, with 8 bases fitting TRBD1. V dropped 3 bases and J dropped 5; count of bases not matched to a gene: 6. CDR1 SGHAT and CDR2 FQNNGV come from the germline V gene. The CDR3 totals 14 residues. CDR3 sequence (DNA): TGTGCCAGCAGCTTCAGGGGGCGCGTAAACGAGCAGTACTTC. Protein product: CASSFRGRVNEQYF.

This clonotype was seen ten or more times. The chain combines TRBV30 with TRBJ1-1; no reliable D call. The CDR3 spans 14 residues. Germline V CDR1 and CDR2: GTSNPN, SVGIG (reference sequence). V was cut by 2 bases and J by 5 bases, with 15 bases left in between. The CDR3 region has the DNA TGTGCCTGGAGTCGACCAGAGGGAGGTACTGAAGCTTTCTTT. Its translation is CAWSRPEGGTEAFF.

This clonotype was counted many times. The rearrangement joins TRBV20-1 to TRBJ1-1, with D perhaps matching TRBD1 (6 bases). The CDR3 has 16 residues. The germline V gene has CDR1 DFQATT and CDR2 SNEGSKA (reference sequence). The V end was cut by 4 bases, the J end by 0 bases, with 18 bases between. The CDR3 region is CSANRAKDALNTEAFF. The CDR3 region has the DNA TGCAGTGCTAACAGGGCGAAAGACGCCTTGAACACTGAAGCTTTCTTT.

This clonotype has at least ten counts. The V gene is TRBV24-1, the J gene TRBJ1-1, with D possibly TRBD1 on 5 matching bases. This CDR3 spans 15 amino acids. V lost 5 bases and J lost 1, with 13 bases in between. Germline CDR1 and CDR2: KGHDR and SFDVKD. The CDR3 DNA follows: TGTGCCACCAGTGCCTCGGGGGGAAGGAACACTGAAGCTTTCTTT. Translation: CATSASGGRNTEAFF.

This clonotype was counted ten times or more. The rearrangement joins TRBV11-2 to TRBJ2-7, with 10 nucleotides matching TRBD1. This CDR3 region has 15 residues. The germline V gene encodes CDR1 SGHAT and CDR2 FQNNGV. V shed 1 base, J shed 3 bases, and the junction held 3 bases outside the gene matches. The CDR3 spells CASSLGDRGFYEQYF. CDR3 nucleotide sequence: TGTGCCAGCAGCTTAGGGGACAGGGGCTTCTACGAGCAGTACTTC.

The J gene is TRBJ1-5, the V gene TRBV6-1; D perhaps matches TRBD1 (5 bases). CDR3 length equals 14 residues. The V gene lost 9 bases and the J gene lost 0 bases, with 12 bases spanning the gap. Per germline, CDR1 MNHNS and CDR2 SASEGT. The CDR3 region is CARTTVCSNQPQHF. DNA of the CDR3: TGTGCCAGAACGACAGTATGTAGCAATCAGCCCCAGCATTTT.

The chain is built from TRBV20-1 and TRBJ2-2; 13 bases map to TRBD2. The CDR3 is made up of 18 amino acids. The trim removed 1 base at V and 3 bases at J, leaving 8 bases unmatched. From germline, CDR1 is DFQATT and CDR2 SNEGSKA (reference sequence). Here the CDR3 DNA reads TGCAGTGCTAGAGTACCCGGGACTAGCGGGACCTACACCGGGGAGCTGTTTTTT. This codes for CSARVPGTSGTYTGELFF.

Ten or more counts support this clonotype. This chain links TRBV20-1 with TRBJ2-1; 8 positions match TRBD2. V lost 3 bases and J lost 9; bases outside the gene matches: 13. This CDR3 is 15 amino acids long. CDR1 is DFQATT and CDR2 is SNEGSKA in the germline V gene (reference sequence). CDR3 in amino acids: CSASYSGGLDGEQFF. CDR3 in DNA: TGCAGTGCTAGTTACAGCGGGGGTCTAGATGGTGAGCAGTTCTTC.

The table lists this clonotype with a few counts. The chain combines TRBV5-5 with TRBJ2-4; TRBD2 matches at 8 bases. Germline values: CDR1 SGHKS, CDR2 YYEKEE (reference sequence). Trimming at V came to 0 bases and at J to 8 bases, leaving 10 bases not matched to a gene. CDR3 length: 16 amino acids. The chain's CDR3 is CASSLGLAKDIDIQYF. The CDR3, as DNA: TGTGCCAGCAGCTTGGGACTAGCGAAGGACATAGACATTCAGTACTTC.

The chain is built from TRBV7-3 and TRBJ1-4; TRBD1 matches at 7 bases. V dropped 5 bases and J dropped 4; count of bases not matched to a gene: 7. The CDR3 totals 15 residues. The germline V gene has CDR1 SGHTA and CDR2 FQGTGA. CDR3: CASSLGTASNEKLFF. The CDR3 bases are TGTGCCAGCAGCCTAGGGACAGCCAGTAATGAAAAACTGTTTTTT.

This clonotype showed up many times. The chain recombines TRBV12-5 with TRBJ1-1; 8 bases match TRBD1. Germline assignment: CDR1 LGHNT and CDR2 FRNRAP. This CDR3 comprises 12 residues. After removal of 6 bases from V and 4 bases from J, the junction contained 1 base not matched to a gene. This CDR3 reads CASGQGATEAFF. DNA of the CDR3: TGTGCTAGTGGCCAGGGGGCCACTGAAGCTTTCTTT.

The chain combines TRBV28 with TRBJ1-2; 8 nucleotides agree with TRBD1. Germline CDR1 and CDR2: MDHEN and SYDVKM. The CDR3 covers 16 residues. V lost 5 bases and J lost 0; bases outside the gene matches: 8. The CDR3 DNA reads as TGTGCCAGCAGTCCCACAGGGGGGCGTTCTAACTATGGCTACACCTTC. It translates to CASSPTGGRSNYGYTF.